Listed below are T cell receptor beta chains from one sample, sequenced in a study of blood T cell repertoires in COVID-19. Sequencing used immunoSEQ multiplex PCR; TCRdb keeps in-frame clones, though not all of them. Among tens of thousands of clones listed, 75% to 90% were seen once. The sequencing sample was made of peripheral blood. These receptors were taken from a human donor in a cohort sampled during active COVID-19. Both conserved end residues are part of each CDR3. The order of the fields is J gene, CDR3 length, clone size, D gene, V gene, CDR3 protein, CDR3 DNA. The D gene is left open where the match is weak. A row's size may be missing; if present it is once, few, many or a size class.

>TRBJ2-4|12|-|-|TRBV5-8
CASSLAGRFQYF
TGTGCCAGCAGCTTGGCCGGGAGATTTCAGTACTTC
>TRBJ2-3|15|-|-|TRBV4-3
CASSQVRGARDTQYF
TGCGCCAGCAGCCAAGTTCGGGGGGCGCGAGATACGCAGTATTTT
>TRBJ2-7|13|-|-|TRBV24-1
CATSGGGTYEQYF
TGTGCCACCAGTGGGGGCGGTACCTACGAGCAGTACTTC
>TRBJ2-5|15|-|-|TRBV11-1
CASSLSAGHQETQYF
TGTGCCAGCAGCTTATCAGCGGGCCACCAAGAGACCCAGTACTTC
>TRBJ2-6|14|-|TRBD2|TRBV5-5
CASGGEGGANVLTF
TGTGCCAGCGGCGGGGAGGGTGGGGCCAACGTCCTGACTTTC
>TRBJ2-1|16|-|TRBD2|TRBV7-9
CASSLALAGTYNEQFF
TGTGCCAGCAGCTTAGCACTAGCGGGGACGTACAATGAGCAGTTCTTC
>TRBJ2-7|16|-|TRBD2|TRBV10-1
CASSGARTSGSYEQYF
TGCGCCAGCAGTGGCGCAAGGACTAGCGGATCTTACGAGCAGTACTTC
>TRBJ2-5|14|once|-|TRBV5-4
CASSLVGTQETQYF
TGTGCCAGCAGCTTGGTCGGGACACAAGAGACCCAGTACTTC
>TRBJ1-1|16|-|TRBD1|TRBV28
CASSLLPGQGRHLAFF
TGTGCCAGCAGTTTACTACCGGGACAGGGTAGACACTTAGCTTTCTTT
>TRBJ1-6|14|once|-|TRBV6-5
CASRPGLGGSPLHF
TGTGCCAGCAGACCCGGACTGGGGGGTTCACCCCTCCACTTT
>TRBJ2-3|17|-|-|TRBV21-1
CASSTWTSGWGTDTQYF
TGTGCCAGCAGCACCTGGACCTCAGGGTGGGGCACAGATACGCAGTATTTT
>TRBJ1-5|17|many|TRBD1|TRBV6-6
CASSPTGTGGRDQPQHF
TGTGCCAGCAGTCCTACCGGGACAGGGGGAAGGGATCAGCCCCAGCATTTT
>TRBJ1-5|16|-|-|TRBV7-2
CASSRGGVNSNQPQHF
TGTGCCAGCAGCCGCGGGGGGGTGAATAGCAATCAGCCCCAGCATTTT
>TRBJ2-1|15|-|TRBD1|TRBV6-2/TRBV6-3
CASSSLGGQVNEQFF
TGTGCCAGCAGTTCGCTCGGGGGACAGGTCAATGAGCAGTTCTTC
>TRBJ2-2|13|-|TRBD2|TRBV12-3/TRBV12-4
CASSSSGTGELFF
TGTGCCAGCAGTTCTAGCGGTACCGGGGAGCTGTTTTTT
>TRBJ1-1|14|-|-|TRBV6-2/TRBV6-3
CASSYETSNTEAFF
TGTGCCAGCAGTTATGAGACATCGAACACTGAAGCTTTCTTT
>TRBJ2-3|17|once|TRBD1|TRBV5-4
CASSHSPGQGGLYTQYF
TGTGCCAGCAGTCACTCACCGGGACAGGGAGGCCTATATACGCAGTATTTT
>TRBJ1-5|14|-|-|TRBV4-2
CASSESSRLQPQHF
TGTGCCAGCAGCGAGTCTTCTCGCCTTCAGCCCCAGCATTTT
>TRBJ2-7|15|-|TRBD2|TRBV30
CAWSPLTSGLYEQYF
TGTGCCTGGAGCCCCCTGACTAGCGGTCTCTACGAGCAGTACTTC
>TRBJ1-1|14|-|-|TRBV7-9
CASSWRSGGTEAFF
TGTGCCAGCAGCTGGCGCTCGGGGGGGACTGAAGCTTTCTTT
>TRBJ1-1|13|-|TRBD1|TRBV7-9
CASRTTEGQGAFF
TGTGCCAGCAGAACGACAGAGGGACAGGGTGCTTTCTTT
>TRBJ1-4|14|-|TRBD1|TRBV7-9
CASSPQGTNEKLFF
TGTGCCAGCAGCCCACAGGGGACTAATGAAAAACTGTTTTTT
>TRBJ2-3|16|-|TRBD1|TRBV9
CASSPGTGGLEDTQYF
TGTGCCAGCAGCCCCGGGACAGGGGGTCTTGAGGATACGCAGTATTTT
>TRBJ2-2|17|-|TRBD1|TRBV18
CASSPPKGQGDTGELFF
TGTGCCAGCTCACCACCGAAGGGACAGGGAGACACCGGGGAGCTGTTTTTT
>TRBJ2-7|15|-|TRBD2|TRBV11-2
CASTPLAGGSYEQYF
TGTGCCAGCACTCCGCTAGCGGGAGGTAGCTACGAGCAGTACTTC
>TRBJ2-1|14|-|TRBD1|TRBV30
CAWRRGQGAREQFF
TGTGCCTGGAGGAGGGGACAGGGGGCCCGTGAGCAGTTCTTC
>TRBJ2-1|15|-|TRBD1|TRBV5-4
CASSLGTGTYNEQFF
TGTGCCAGCAGCCTAGGGACAGGCACCTACAATGAGCAGTTCTTC
>TRBJ2-3|16|-|TRBD2|TRBV5-6
CASSSLLAAVTDTQYF
TGTGCCAGCAGCTCCTTACTAGCGGCGGTCACAGATACGCAGTATTTT
>TRBJ1-2|12|-|-|TRBV6-1
CASSEPGFGYTF
TGTGCCAGCAGTGAACCAGGGTTTGGCTACACCTTC
>TRBJ1-6|13|few|TRBD1|TRBV12-3/TRBV12-4
CASRSGGNSPLHF
TGTGCCAGCAGATCAGGGGGCAATTCACCCCTCCACTTT
>TRBJ1-2|13|-|-|TRBV12-3/TRBV12-4
CASSPPLEYGYTF
TGTGCCAGCAGCCCTCCATTGGAGTATGGCTACACCTTC
>TRBJ2-7|16|-|-|TRBV21-1
CASSTTDRVPNYEQYF
TGTGCCAGCAGCACTACCGACAGGGTCCCGAACTACGAGCAGTACTTC
>TRBJ2-5|13|-|TRBD2|TRBV2
CASYPGGRGTQYF
TGTGCCAGCTACCCGGGAGGGCGGGGGACCCAGTACTTC
>TRBJ2-5|13|-|-|TRBV5-6
CASSRRAQETQYF
TGTGCCAGCAGCCGCAGGGCGCAAGAGACCCAGTACTTC
>TRBJ1-2|13|-|-|TRBV30
CAWSVREGYGYTF
TGTGCCTGGAGTGTACGAGAGGGTTATGGCTACACCTTC
>TRBJ1-1|15|-|-|TRBV5-1
CASSPDGGNGAEAFF
TGCGCCAGCAGCCCCGATGGGGGGAATGGCGCTGAAGCTTTCTTT
>TRBJ2-2|13|-|-|TRBV18
CASSPPPTGELFF
TGTGCCAGCTCCCCCCCTCCGACCGGGGAGCTGTTTTTT
>TRBJ1-3|17|-|-|TRBV19
CASSVRGHQTSGNTIYF
TGTGCCAGTAGTGTCCGGGGACACCAGACCTCTGGAAACACCATATATTTT
>TRBJ1-2|12|few|-|TRBV5-1
CASSLGGAGYTF
TGCGCCAGCAGCTTGGGGGGCGCTGGCTACACCTTC
>TRBJ2-7|14|-|TRBD1|TRBV6-5
CASWDRGGIYEQYF
TGTGCCAGCTGGGACAGGGGAGGAATCTACGAGCAGTACTTC
>TRBJ2-7|15|-|-|TRBV5-1
CASSLGVLQPYEQYF
TGCGCCAGCAGCTTGGGAGTTTTGCAACCCTACGAGCAGTACTTC
>TRBJ2-5|15|-|TRBD1|TRBV3-1/TRBV3-2
CASSQVGGQVETQYF
TGTGCCAGCAGCCAGGTCGGGGGACAGGTGGAGACCCAGTACTTC
>TRBJ1-1|14|-|-|TRBV18
CASSPGGGHTEAFF
TGTGCCAGCTCACCGGGAGGGGGACACACTGAAGCTTTCTTT
>TRBJ1-5|17|-|-|TRBV28
CASSLYAVQNSNQPQHF
TGTGCCAGCAGTTTATACGCTGTTCAGAATAGCAATCAGCCCCAGCATTTT
>TRBJ1-6|16|-|-|TRBV7-2
CASSFVNRARNSPLHF
TGTGCCAGCAGCTTTGTCAACAGGGCCCGGAATTCACCCCTCCACTTT
>TRBJ2-1|14|-|-|TRBV9
CASSVELVEGEQFF
TGTGCCAGCAGCGTAGAGTTGGTCGAGGGTGAGCAGTTCTTC
>TRBJ1-2|14|-|TRBD1|TRBV18
CASSPSTGDNGYTF
TGTGCCAGCTCACCGTCGACAGGGGATAATGGCTACACCTTC
>TRBJ1-1|13|-|-|TRBV28
CASNHNLNTEAFF
TGTGCCAGCAATCATAACTTGAACACTGAAGCTTTCTTT
>TRBJ2-5|13|once|-|TRBV7-9
CASREDWGETQYF
TGTGCCAGCAGGGAGGACTGGGGAGAGACCCAGTACTTC
>TRBJ1-1|13|-|TRBD1|TRBV19
CASSDRGGTEAFF
TGTGCCAGTAGTGACAGGGGCGGCACTGAAGCTTTCTTT
>TRBJ1-5|14|-|TRBD1|TRBV28
CASSKTGYNQPQHF
TGTGCCAGCAGTAAGACAGGGTATAATCAGCCCCAGCATTTT
>TRBJ2-3|16|-|TRBD1|TRBV7-2
CASSLTGTGGADTQYF
TGTGCCAGCAGCTTAACCGGGACAGGGGGCGCAGATACGCAGTATTTT
>TRBJ2-1|14|-|TRBD2|TRBV6-6
CASSPSGGYNEQFF
TGTGCCAGCAGCCCTAGCGGGGGATACAATGAGCAGTTCTTC
>TRBJ2-3|16|-|-|TRBV6-5
CASSYIGRSSTDTQYF
TGTGCCAGCAGTTACATTGGCAGATCTAGCACAGATACGCAGTATTTT
>TRBJ2-3|15|once|-|TRBV3-1/TRBV3-2
CASSLIQSSTDTQYF
TGTGCCAGCAGCCTAATCCAGTCCTCCACAGATACGCAGTATTTT
>TRBJ1-2|14|many|-|TRBV28
CASGQHRENYGYTF
TGTGCCAGCGGGCAACACAGGGAGAACTATGGCTACACCTTC
>TRBJ1-4|16|-|-|TRBV7-2
CASSPWSNPTNEKLFF
TGTGCCAGCAGCCCCTGGAGCAATCCTACTAATGAAAAACTGTTTTTT
>TRBJ2-6|16|once|-|TRBV4-1
CASSQTQRAGANVLTF
TGCGCCAGCAGCCAAACGCAGAGGGCCGGGGCCAACGTCCTGACTTTC